This T cell receptor (beta chain) is drawn from a study of cytomegalovirus exposure and HLA in healthy donors. Germline V gene lookup returns CDR1 SGDLS and CDR2 YYNGEE. This CDR3 region has 18 residues. J lost 3 bases, V lost 2 bases, and 7 bases had no gene match. 13 Jbeta primers and 60 Vbeta primers were used for the PCR. Only in-frame clones appear in the TCRdb table, and some are missing; sequencing was by immunoSEQ multiplex PCR. The sample includes approximately 120,000 clones, 60% to 85% of them seen just once. A note on this clone: What it binds is unknown.

Findings of the study overall: Being indistinguishable, some V segments were excluded, TRBV6-2 and TRBV6-3 among them. Reports described diagnosis of cytomegalovirus status by the classifier as highly specific and sensitive.

Sequenced sample: PBMCs. The TCR comes from a man aged 25-40 years in good health and CMV-seronegative. This chain links TRBV9 with TRBJ2-1; 14 bases line up with TRBD2. CDR3 region: CASSVGTSGRYLYNEQFF. The CDR3 DNA reads TGTGCCAGCAGCGTGGGGACTAGCGGGAGATACCTCTACAATGAGCAGTTCTTC.